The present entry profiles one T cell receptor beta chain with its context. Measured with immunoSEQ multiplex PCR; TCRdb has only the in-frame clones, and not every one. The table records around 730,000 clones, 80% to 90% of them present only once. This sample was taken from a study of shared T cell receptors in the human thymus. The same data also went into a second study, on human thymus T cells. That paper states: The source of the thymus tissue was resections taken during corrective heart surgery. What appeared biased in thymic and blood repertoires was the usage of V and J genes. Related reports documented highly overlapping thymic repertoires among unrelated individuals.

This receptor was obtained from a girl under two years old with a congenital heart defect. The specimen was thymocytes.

The CDR3: CATSREGGGEQFF. In DNA, the CDR3 is TGTGCCACCAGCAGAGAAGGCGGAGGGGAGCAGTTCTTC. V and J are TRBV15 and TRBJ2-1; D possibly corresponds to TRBD2 (6 bases). Trimming removed 0 bases at V and 10 bases at J, with 10 bases between. Germline CDR1 is LNHNV and CDR2 is YYDKDF (reference sequence). This CDR3 comprises 13 residues.